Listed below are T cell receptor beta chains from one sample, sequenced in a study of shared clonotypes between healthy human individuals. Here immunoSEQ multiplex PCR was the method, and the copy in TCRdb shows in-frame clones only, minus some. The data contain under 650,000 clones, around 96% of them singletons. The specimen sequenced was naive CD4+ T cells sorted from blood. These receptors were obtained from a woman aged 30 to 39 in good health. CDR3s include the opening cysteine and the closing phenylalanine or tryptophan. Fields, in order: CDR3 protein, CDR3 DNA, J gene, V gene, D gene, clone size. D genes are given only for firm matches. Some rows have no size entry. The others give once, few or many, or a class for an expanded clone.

CDR3 protein: CASSGTSDPSYNEQFF
CDR3 DNA: TGTGCCAGCAGCGGAACTAGCGATCCCTCCTACAATGAGCAGTTCTTC
J gene: TRBJ2-1
V gene: TRBV5-4
D gene: TRBD2
clone size: NA

CDR3 protein: CASSGDSPISGNTIYF
CDR3 DNA: TGTGCCAGCAGCGGCGACAGCCCGATCTCTGGAAACACCATATATTTT
J gene: TRBJ1-3
V gene: TRBV9
D gene: NA
clone size: NA

CDR3 protein: CASIREVNTEAFF
CDR3 DNA: TGCGCCAGCATTAGGGAAGTGAACACTGAAGCTTTCTTT
J gene: TRBJ1-1
V gene: TRBV2
D gene: NA
clone size: once

CDR3 protein: CATLGGGKNYGYTF
CDR3 DNA: TGTGCCACCCTCGGGGGGGGCAAGAACTATGGCTACACCTTC
J gene: TRBJ1-2
V gene: TRBV19
D gene: NA
clone size: NA

CDR3 protein: CASSYDLTYEQYF
CDR3 DNA: TGTGCCAGCAGTTATGACCTAACCTACGAGCAGTACTTC
J gene: TRBJ2-7
V gene: TRBV6-5
D gene: NA
clone size: once

CDR3 protein: CASSRDTSYEQYF
CDR3 DNA: TGCGCCAGCAGCCGCGACACCTCCTACGAGCAGTACTTC
J gene: TRBJ2-7
V gene: TRBV5-1
D gene: NA
clone size: NA

CDR3 protein: CASSRSEGVHYGYTF
CDR3 DNA: TGTGCCAGCAGTCGATCGGAAGGGGTCCACTATGGCTACACCTTC
J gene: TRBJ1-2
V gene: TRBV28
D gene: NA
clone size: once

CDR3 protein: CAWSDPGLRGPLHF
CDR3 DNA: TGTGCCTGGAGTGACCCCGGCCTCCGGGGGCCCCTCCACTTT
J gene: TRBJ1-6
V gene: TRBV30
D gene: NA
clone size: NA

CDR3 protein: CASSQRTNYEQYF
CDR3 DNA: TGCGCCAGCAGCCAAAGGACCAACTACGAGCAGTACTTC
J gene: TRBJ2-7
V gene: TRBV4-1
D gene: NA
clone size: NA

CDR3 protein: CASSLEMGTEAFF
CDR3 DNA: TGTGCCAGCAGCCTTGAGATGGGTACTGAAGCTTTCTTT
J gene: TRBJ1-1
V gene: TRBV11-2
D gene: NA
clone size: NA

CDR3 protein: CSARGDIQYF
CDR3 DNA: TGCAGCGCTAGAGGAGACATTCAGTACTTC
J gene: TRBJ2-4
V gene: TRBV29-1
D gene: NA
clone size: NA

CDR3 protein: CASSNWVRNTEAFF
CDR3 DNA: TGTGCCAGCAGCAATTGGGTTAGGAACACTGAAGCTTTCTTT
J gene: TRBJ1-1
V gene: TRBV7-2
D gene: NA
clone size: NA

CDR3 protein: CASSLGGLAGASLDTQYF
CDR3 DNA: TGCGCCAGCAGCTTGGGCGGACTAGCGGGAGCATCTTTGGATACGCAGTATTTT
J gene: TRBJ2-3
V gene: TRBV5-1
D gene: TRBD2
clone size: NA

CDR3 protein: CASSKLAGIGNEQFF
CDR3 DNA: TGTGCCAGCAGCAAACTAGCGGGAATCGGGAATGAGCAGTTCTTC
J gene: TRBJ2-1
V gene: TRBV6-6
D gene: TRBD2
clone size: NA

CDR3 protein: CASSPGGLAGRGKETQYF
CDR3 DNA: TGTGCCAGCAGCCCGGGAGGACTAGCGGGCCGGGGGAAAGAGACCCAGTACTTC
J gene: TRBJ2-5
V gene: TRBV5-6
D gene: TRBD2
clone size: NA

CDR3 protein: CASSFRGSGMRGTGELFF
CDR3 DNA: TGTGCCAGCAGCTTTAGGGGTAGCGGGATGCGGGGCACCGGGGAGCTGTTTTTT
J gene: TRBJ2-2
V gene: TRBV7-9
D gene: TRBD2
clone size: NA

CDR3 protein: CASSFPPGQGFYEQYF
CDR3 DNA: TGTGCCAGCAGCTTCCCTCCGGGACAGGGGTTCTACGAGCAGTACTTC
J gene: TRBJ2-7
V gene: TRBV7-9
D gene: TRBD1
clone size: once

CDR3 protein: CSVLPRGSGNEQFF
CDR3 DNA: TGCAGCGTCCTCCCCCGCGGTAGCGGCAATGAGCAGTTCTTC
J gene: TRBJ2-1
V gene: TRBV29-1
D gene: NA
clone size: NA